This TCR beta chain was captured in a study of CD8+CD57+ T cells in acquired aplastic anemia. Study information: The DNA of sorted CD4+ and CD8+ cells averaged roughly 3.2 ug. An average of approximately 11 million reads for CD4+ cells was obtained from healthy donors. Regarding the study as a whole: Patients and controls were not found to differ significantly in CD8+ Simpson's diversity. Patients and controls turned out to have roughly 29 CD8+ CDR3 sequences in common.

This CDR3 is built from 11 residues. The V and J ends lost 5 bases and 1 base respectively, with 5 bases between them. CDR1 DFQATT and CDR2 SNEGSKA come from the germline V gene (reference sequence). Points on this clonotype: Its target is unknown.

The template used for profiling TCR beta VDJ and CDR3 was genomic DNA. MiXCR was run by TCRdb on the reads, yielding one entry per CDR3 protein. This table has 150,000 to 200,000 distinct CDR3 sequences, 60% to 70% appearing once. The V gene is TRBV20-1, the J gene TRBJ2-5; no clear D gene. Sequences were obtained from sorted CD4+, CD8+, or CD8+CD57+ T cells (not recorded which) from PBMCs. This clonotype was obtained from a human donor in good health. This CDR3 reads CSAPTQETQYF. As DNA, the CDR3 is TGCAGTGCTCCCACCCAAGAGACCCAGTACTTC.